These 17 T cell receptor beta chains were sequenced from one sample in a study of somatic mutations in cytotoxic T cells in rheumatoid arthritis. Produced via immunoSEQ multiplex PCR; TCRdb's table is partial and in-frame only. Found here are approximately 30,000 clones, about 80% of them singletons; the top ten hold over 5%. Sequences were obtained from CD8+ T cells sorted from blood. These receptors came from a man aged 45-60 years in good health.

This clone has more than one count but fewer than ten. The chain is built from TRBV2 and TRBJ2-7; D unresolved. V dropped 7 bases and J dropped 6 bases, with 16 bases sitting between them. This CDR3 contains 13 residues. Germline values: CDR1 SNHLY, CDR2 FYNNEI. Here the CDR3 reads CASTPVSRREQYF. The CDR3 DNA follows: TGTGCCAGCACTCCGGTTTCCAGGCGCGAGCAGTACTTC.

The chain links TRBV10-3 to TRBJ1-2; 9 positions match TRBD1. Trimming took 4 bases from V and 6 from J; bases not matched to a gene: 6. This CDR3 region has 14 residues. The germline V gene has CDR1 ENHRY and CDR2 SYGVKD. Here the CDR3 DNA reads TGTGCCATCAGTGTGAGGACAGGGGAAGATGGCTACACCTTC. This encodes CAISVRTGEDGYTF.

This sequence joins TRBV6-5 and TRBJ1-2; D is undetermined. The CDR3 totals 14 residues. Germline V gene data show CDR1 as MNHEY and CDR2 as SVGAGI. The ends were cut back, 7 bases at V and 6 bases at J, with 18 bases in the middle. CDR3 sequence: CASTPGQVDDGYTF. The CDR3 bases are TGTGCCAGCACTCCCGGGCAGGTGGACGATGGCTACACCTTC.

A remark on this clone: One end of the junction varies from germline; a read error may be responsible. The chain joins TRBV2 to TRBJ2-7, with 8 bases lining up with TRBD2. CDR1 SNHLY and CDR2 FYNNEI come from the germline V gene. The CDR3 extends over 14 amino acids. DNA for the CDR3: TGTGCCAGCAATGAAGCGGGGGAATCCTACGAGCAGTACTTC. This encodes CASNEAGESYEQYF.

V gene TRBV30 combines with J gene TRBJ2-1; the match to TRBD2 covers 10 bases. The CDR3 sequence is 19 residues long. The V gene's germline CDR1 is GTSNPN and CDR2 SVGIG (reference sequence). The trim removed 1 base at V and 1 base at J, leaving 13 bases unmatched. CDR3 DNA: TGTGCCTGGAGTGGCGGGACTAGCGAGACGAAGGCGTCCTACAATGAGCAGTTCTTC. Protein: CAWSGGTSETKASYNEQFF.

The genes are TRBV19 and TRBJ1-1, with D tentatively TRBD1 (5 bases). Looked up from germline, CDR1 is LNHDA and CDR2 is SQIVND (reference sequence). The CDR3 has 13 amino acids. Trimming stripped 6 bases from V and 8 bases from J, with 16 bases between. DNA of the CDR3: TGTGCCAGTAGGGGAGAGGGGCTTAGAGAAGCTTTCTTT. Translation: CASRGEGLREAFF.

This clone was seen more than once but under ten times. The rearrangement joins TRBV19 to TRBJ1-5; tentative D call: TRBD1 (6 bases). Per the germline V gene, CDR1 is LNHDA and CDR2 is SQIVND (reference sequence). CDR3 length equals 15 residues. With 6 bases removed from V and 5 bases from J, the gap between germline ends came to 17 bases. The CDR3 DNA sequence: TGTGCCAGTAGCGCGGGGGCAAGAGGGTATCAGCCCCAGCATTTT. Translation gives CASSAGARGYQPQHF.

The V and J genes are TRBV6-5 and TRBJ2-5; 12 nucleotides line up with TRBD1. CDR1 and CDR2 from the germline V gene are MNHEY and SVGAGI. V lost 0 bases, J lost 5 bases, and 4 bases stayed unmatched. The CDR3 loop spans 16 amino acids. In DNA form, the CDR3 reads TGTGCCAGCAGTTACTCACCAGGGACAGGGGGCGAGACCCAGTACTTC. Translating gives CASSYSPGTGGETQYF.

V gene TRBV13 combines with J gene TRBJ2-1; a weak D match, TRBD1 (6 bases). The length of the CDR3 is 12 residues. Germline V gene sequence: CDR1 PRHDT, CDR2 FYEKMQ (reference sequence). V lost 7 bases to trimming and J lost 6 bases, with 10 bases between them. The DNA of the CDR3 is TGTGCCAGCATGGCCAGGGGCAATGAGCAGTTCTTC. Amino acids: CASMARGNEQFF.

The chain links TRBV5-6 to TRBJ2-7, with 14 bases matching TRBD2. With 2 bases clipped from V and 6 bases from J, the junction kept 7 bases outside the gene matches. Germline V gene data show CDR1 as SGHDT and CDR2 as YYEEEE. The CDR3 has 16 amino acids. The CDR3 DNA follows: TGTGCCAGCAGCTTTTTGGGACTAGCGGGAGCAACCGAGCAGTACTTC. Its protein product is CASSFLGLAGATEQYF.

The chain has TRBV19 and TRBJ2-3; D not certain. This CDR3 contains 17 residues. V was trimmed by 1 base and J by 4 bases, leaving 18 bases between them. CDR1 and CDR2 from the germline V gene are LNHDA and SQIVND (reference sequence). The CDR3 sequence is CASSIGVWGQSADTQYF. CDR3 bases: TGTGCCAGTAGTATAGGGGTGTGGGGTCAGAGTGCAGATACGCAGTATTTT.

V and J are TRBV13 and TRBJ1-3, with unresolved D. CDR3 length: 16 residues. V gave up 5 bases and J gave up 0 bases, with 14 bases separating them. Germline CDR1 and CDR2: PRHDT and FYEKMQ (reference sequence). CDR3 DNA sequence: TGTGCCAGCAGCCTGTTACGGGTTAACTCTGGAAACACCATATATTTT. Translating gives CASSLLRVNSGNTIYF.

This sequence joins TRBV7-9 and TRBJ1-2; D remains unclear. This CDR3 has 10 residues. From germline, CDR1 is SEHNR and CDR2 FQNEAQ (reference sequence). The V end lost 4 bases, the J end lost 10 bases, and 7 bases lay between the germline ends. The CDR3 is CASSSPPYTF. The CDR3 coding sequence is TGTGCCAGCAGCTCACCCCCCTACACCTTC.

The rearrangement links TRBV7-9 to TRBJ1-5; TRBD1 agrees at 7 bases. The germline V gene encodes CDR1 SEHNR and CDR2 FQNEAQ (reference sequence). This CDR3 comprises 15 residues. The V segment lost 5 bases and the J segment 1 base; nucleotides outside the gene matches: 5. CDR3 amino acids: CASSAGTASNQPQHF. In nucleotides, the CDR3 is TGTGCCAGCAGCGCCGGGACAGCGAGCAATCAGCCCCAGCATTTT.

The chain carries TRBV27 and TRBJ1-1; D may be TRBD1 (5 bases). There are 12 residues in the CDR3. Germline V lookup: CDR1 MNHEY, CDR2 SMNVEV (reference sequence). V was pared by 5 bases and J by 3 bases, with 7 bases between. The CDR3 sequence: CASSQGYTEAFF. The CDR3 DNA reads TGTGCCAGCAGTCAGGGTTACACTGAAGCTTTCTTT.

This chain links TRBV21-1 with TRBJ2-1; no check of the table's D call, TRBD2, against the DNA was made. TRBV21-1 counts as a pseudogene. There are 16 residues in the CDR3. CDR3 sequence (DNA): TGTGCCAGCAGCAAAGTATCCTGGAGCTCCTACAATGAGCAGTTCTTC. Translation: CASSKVSWSSYNEQFF.

The chain uses TRBV14 and TRBJ1-3; D remains unclear. Germline V lookup: CDR1 SGHDN, CDR2 FVKESK. Trimming removed 6 bases from V and 0 bases from J, with 9 bases in between. This CDR3 spans 14 amino acids. The CDR3 sequence is CASSKGVSGNTIYF. The CDR3 DNA reads as TGTGCCAGCAGTAAGGGTGTCTCTGGAAACACCATATATTTT.